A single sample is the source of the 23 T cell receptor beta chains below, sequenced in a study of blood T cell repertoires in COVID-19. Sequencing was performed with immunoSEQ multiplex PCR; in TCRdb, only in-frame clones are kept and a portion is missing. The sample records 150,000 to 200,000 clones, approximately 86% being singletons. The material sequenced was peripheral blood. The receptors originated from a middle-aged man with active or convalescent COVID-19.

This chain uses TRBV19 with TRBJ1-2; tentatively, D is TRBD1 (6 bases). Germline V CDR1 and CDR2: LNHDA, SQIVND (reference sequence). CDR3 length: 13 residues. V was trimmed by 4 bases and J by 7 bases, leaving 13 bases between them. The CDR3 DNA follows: TGTGCCAGTAGTACGGACAGATGGGGTGGCTACACCTTC. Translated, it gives CASSTDRWGGYTF.

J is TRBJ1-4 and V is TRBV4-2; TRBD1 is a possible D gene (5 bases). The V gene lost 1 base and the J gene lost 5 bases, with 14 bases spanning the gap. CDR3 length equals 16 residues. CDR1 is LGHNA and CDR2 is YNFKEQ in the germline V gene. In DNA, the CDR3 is TGTGCCAGCAGCCAAGGGTCAGCAGGGAAGAATGAAAAACTGTTTTTT. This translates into CASSQGSAGKNEKLFF.

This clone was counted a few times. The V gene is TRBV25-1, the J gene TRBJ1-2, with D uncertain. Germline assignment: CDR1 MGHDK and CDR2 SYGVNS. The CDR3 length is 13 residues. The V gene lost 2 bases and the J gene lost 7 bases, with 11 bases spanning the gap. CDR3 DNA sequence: TGTGCCAGCAGTGAAGACAATCGGGGTGGCTACACCTTC. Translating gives CASSEDNRGGYTF.

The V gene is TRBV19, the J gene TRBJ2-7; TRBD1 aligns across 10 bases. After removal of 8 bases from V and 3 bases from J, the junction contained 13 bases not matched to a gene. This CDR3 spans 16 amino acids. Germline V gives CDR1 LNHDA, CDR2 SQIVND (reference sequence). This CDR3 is CASSTRDRGSLYEQYF. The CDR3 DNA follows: TGTGCCAGTTCTACCCGGGACAGGGGTTCTCTCTACGAGCAGTACTTC.

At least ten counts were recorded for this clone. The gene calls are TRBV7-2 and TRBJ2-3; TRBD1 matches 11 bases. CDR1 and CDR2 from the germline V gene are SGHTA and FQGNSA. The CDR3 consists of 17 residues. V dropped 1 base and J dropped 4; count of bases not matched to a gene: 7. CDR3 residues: CASSLGFGTGGADTQYF. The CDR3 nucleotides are TGTGCCAGCAGCTTAGGATTCGGGACAGGGGGAGCAGATACGCAGTATTTT.

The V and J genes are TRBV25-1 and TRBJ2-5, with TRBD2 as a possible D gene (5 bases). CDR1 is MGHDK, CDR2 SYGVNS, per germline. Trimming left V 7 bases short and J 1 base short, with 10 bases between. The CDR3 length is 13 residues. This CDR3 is CASNRAAQETQYF. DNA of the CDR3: TGTGCCAGCAATCGAGCGGCCCAAGAGACCCAGTACTTC.

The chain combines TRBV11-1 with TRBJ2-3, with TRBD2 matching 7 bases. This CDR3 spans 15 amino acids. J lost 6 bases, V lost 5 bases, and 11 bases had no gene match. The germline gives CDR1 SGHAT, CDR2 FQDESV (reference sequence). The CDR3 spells CASSPGTNRGDTQYF. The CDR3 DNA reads TGTGCCAGCAGCCCCGGGACTAACCGCGGGGATACGCAGTATTTT.

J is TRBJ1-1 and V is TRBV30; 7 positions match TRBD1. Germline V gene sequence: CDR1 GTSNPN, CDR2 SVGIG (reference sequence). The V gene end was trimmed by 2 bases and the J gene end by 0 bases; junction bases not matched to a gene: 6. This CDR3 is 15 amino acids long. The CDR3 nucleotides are TGTGCCTGGAGTCGACAGGGCCTTATGAACACTGAAGCTTTCTTT. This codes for CAWSRQGLMNTEAFF.

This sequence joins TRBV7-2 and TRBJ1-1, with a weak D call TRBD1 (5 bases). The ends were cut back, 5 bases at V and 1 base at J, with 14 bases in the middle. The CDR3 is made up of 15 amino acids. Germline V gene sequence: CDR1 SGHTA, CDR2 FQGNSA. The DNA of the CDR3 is TGTGCCAGCAGCGATACAGGTGGTGGGAACACTGAAGCTTTCTTT. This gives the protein CASSDTGGGNTEAFF.

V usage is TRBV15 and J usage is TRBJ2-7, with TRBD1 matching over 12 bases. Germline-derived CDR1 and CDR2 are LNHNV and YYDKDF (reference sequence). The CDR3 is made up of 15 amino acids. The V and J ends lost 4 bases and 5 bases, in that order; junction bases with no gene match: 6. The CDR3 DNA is TGTGCCACCAGCACCCTGGGACAGGGGGCTGACGAGCAGTACTTC. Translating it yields CATSTLGQGADEQYF.

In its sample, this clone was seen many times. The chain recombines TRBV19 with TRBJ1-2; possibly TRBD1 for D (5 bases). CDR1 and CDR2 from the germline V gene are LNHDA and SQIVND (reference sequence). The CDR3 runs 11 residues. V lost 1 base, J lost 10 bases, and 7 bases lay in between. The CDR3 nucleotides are TGTGCCAGTAGTATAGGGGGCGACTACACCTTC. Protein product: CASSIGGDYTF. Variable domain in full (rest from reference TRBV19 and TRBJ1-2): DGGITQSPKYLFRKEGQNVTLSCEQNLNHDAMYWYRQDPGQGLRLIYYSQIVNDFQKGDIAEGYSVSREKKESFPLTVTSAQKNPTAFYLCASSIGGDYTFGSGTRLTVV.

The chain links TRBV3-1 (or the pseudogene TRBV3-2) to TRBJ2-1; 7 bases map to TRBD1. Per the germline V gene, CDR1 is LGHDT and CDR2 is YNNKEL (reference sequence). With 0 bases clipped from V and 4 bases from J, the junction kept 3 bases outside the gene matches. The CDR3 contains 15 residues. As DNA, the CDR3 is TGTGCCAGCAGCCAAGAAGGGACAGCTTACAATGAGCAGTTCTTC. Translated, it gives CASSQEGTAYNEQFF.

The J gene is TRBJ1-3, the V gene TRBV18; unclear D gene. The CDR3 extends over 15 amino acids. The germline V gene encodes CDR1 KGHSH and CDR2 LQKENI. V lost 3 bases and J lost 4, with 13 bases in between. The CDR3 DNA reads TGTGCCAGCTCACCTACCAACAGAAAAGGAAACACCATATATTTT. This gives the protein CASSPTNRKGNTIYF.

The CDR3 loop reads CALEFPKNIQYF. CDR3 bases: TGTGCCCTGGAGTTTCCCAAAAACATTCAGTACTTC. This sequence joins TRBV30 and TRBJ2-4; no clear D. The germline V and J ends were trimmed by 8 bases and 2 bases, with 10 bases remaining between them. The CDR3 covers 12 residues. Per the germline V gene, CDR1 is GTSNPN and CDR2 is SVGIG (reference sequence). Full variable domain (remainder filled in from reference TRBV30 and TRBJ2-4): SQTIHQWPATLVQPVGSPLSLECTVEGTSNPNLYWYRQAAGRGLQLLFYSVGIGQISSEVPQNLSASRPQDRQFILSSKKLLLSDSGFYLCALEFPKNIQYFGAGTRLSVL.

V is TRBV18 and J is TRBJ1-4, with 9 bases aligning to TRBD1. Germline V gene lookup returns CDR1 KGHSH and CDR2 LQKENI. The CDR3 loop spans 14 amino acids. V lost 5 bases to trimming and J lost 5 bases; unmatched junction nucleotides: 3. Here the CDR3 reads CASSLDRGNEKLFF. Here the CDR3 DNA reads TGTGCCAGCTCATTGGACAGGGGAAATGAAAAACTGTTTTTT.

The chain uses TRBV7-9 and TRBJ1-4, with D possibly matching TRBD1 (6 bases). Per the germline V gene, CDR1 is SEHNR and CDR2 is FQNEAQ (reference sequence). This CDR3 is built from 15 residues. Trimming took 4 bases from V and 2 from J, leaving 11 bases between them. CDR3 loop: CASSSQGATNEKLFF. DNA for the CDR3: TGTGCCAGCAGCTCACAGGGTGCGACTAATGAAAAACTGTTTTTT.

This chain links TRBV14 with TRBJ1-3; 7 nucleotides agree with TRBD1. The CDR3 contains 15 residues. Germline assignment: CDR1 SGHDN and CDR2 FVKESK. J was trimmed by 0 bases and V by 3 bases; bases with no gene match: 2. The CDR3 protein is CASSQTGTSGNTIYF. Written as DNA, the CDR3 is TGTGCCAGCAGCCAGACAGGGACCTCTGGAAACACCATATATTTT. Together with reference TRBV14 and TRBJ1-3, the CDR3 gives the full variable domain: EAGVTQFPSHSVIEKGQTVTLRCDPISGHDNLYWYRRVMGKEIKFLLHFVKESKQDESGMPNNRFLAERTGGTYSTLKVQPAELEDSGVYFCASSQTGTSGNTIYFGEGSWLTVV.

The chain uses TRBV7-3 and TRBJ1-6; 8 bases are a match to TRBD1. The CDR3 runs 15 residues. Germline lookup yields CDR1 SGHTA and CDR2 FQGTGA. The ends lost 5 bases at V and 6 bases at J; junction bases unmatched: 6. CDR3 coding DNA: TGTGCCAGCAGCCTCACAGGGGGAGGTAATTCACCCCTCCACTTT. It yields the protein CASSLTGGGNSPLHF. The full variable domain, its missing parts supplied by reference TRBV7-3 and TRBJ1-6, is GAGVSQTPSNKVTEKGKYVELRCDPISGHTALYWYRQSLGQGPEFLIYFQGTGAADDSGLPNDRFFAVRPEGSVSTLKIQRTERGDSAVYLCASSLTGGGNSPLHFGNGTRLTVT.

CDR3 sequence (DNA): TGCGCCAGCAGCTTGGTGGCAGGGGGCACTGAAGCTTTCTTT. This codes for CASSLVAGGTEAFF. J is TRBJ1-1 and V is TRBV5-1; TRBD1 matches at 7 bases. The J segment lost 4 bases and the V segment lost 0 bases, leaving 3 bases of the junction unmatched. Germline lookup yields CDR1 SGHRS and CDR2 YFSETQ. This CDR3 is 14 amino acids long.

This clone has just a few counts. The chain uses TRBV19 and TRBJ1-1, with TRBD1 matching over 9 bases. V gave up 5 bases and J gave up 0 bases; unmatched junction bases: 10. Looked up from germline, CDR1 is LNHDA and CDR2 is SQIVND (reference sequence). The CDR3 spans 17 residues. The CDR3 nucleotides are TGTGCCAGTAGTTCCCCTTCATGGACAGGGGTGAACACTGAAGCTTTCTTT. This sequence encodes CASSSPSWTGVNTEAFF.

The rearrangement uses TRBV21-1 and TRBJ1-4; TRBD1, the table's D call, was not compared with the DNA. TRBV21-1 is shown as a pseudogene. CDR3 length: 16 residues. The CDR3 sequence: CASSKGTGGVGEKLFF. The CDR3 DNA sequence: TGTGCCAGCAGCAAAGGAACAGGGGGCGTTGGTGAAAAACTGTTTTTT.

The DNA of the CDR3 is TGTGCCAGCCGCTACGGGGGTAATTCACCCCTCCACTTT. It specifies CASRYGGNSPLHF. The rearrangement joins TRBV6-4 to TRBJ1-6, with D perhaps TRBD1 (5 bases). There are 13 residues in the CDR3. CDR1 MRHNA and CDR2 SNTAGT come from the germline V gene. The V end was cut by 8 bases, the J end by 6 bases, with 11 bases between.

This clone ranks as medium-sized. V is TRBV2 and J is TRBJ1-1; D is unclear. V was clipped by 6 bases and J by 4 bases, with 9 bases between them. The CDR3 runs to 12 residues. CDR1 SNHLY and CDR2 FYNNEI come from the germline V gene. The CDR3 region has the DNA TGTGCCAGCAGCTATGAGAGCACTGAAGCTTTCTTT. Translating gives CASSYESTEAFF.